A selection of T cell receptor beta chains follows, all from one sample in a study of blood T cell repertoires in COVID-19. Only in-frame clones appear in the TCRdb table, and some are missing; sequencing was by immunoSEQ multiplex PCR. The sample has approximately 300,000 clones, about nine tenths seen once. The sequencing sample was made of PBMCs or T cells enriched from blood (not recorded which). Every receptor here comes from a woman aged 18-29 years who had recovered from COVID-19. CDR3s include the opening cysteine and the closing phenylalanine or tryptophan. The D gene is left open where the match is weak. Clone size is stated in some rows and not others, as once, few, many or a class when expanded.

TRBD1	.	TRBV10-3	TRBJ1-6	TGTGCCATCAGTGAGCCCCCGGACAGGGGGCCTAATTCACCCCTCCACTTT	CAISEPPDRGPNSPLHF
TRBD2	.	TRBV5-1	TRBJ2-5	TGCGCCAGCAGGACTAGCGGGACCCAAGAGACCCAGTACTTC	CASRTSGTQETQYF
.	.	TRBV7-9	TRBJ1-2	TGTGCCAGCAGCTTAGATTATCAGGAATACTATGGCTACACCTTC	CASSLDYQEYYGYTF
TRBD2	.	TRBV29-1	TRBJ2-3	TGCAGCTCCGCCTGGGGACTAGCGGGAAGCACAGATACGCAGTATTTT	CSSAWGLAGSTDTQYF
.	.	TRBV5-1	TRBJ2-5	TGCGCCAGCAGCTTGGTACAGCCGAAACTAGAGACCCAGTACTTC	CASSLVQPKLETQYF
TRBD1	.	TRBV25-1	TRBJ1-5	TGTGCCAGCAGTACCGGACAGGGTGTGGGCTTGAGTCAGCCCCAGCATTTT	CASSTGQGVGLSQPQHF
TRBD1	.	TRBV7-2	TRBJ1-3	TGTGCCAGCAGCCCCCGGGAGGGGGCGCGTGGAAACACCATATATTTT	CASSPREGARGNTIYF
.	.	TRBV30	TRBJ2-5	TGTGCCTGGAATATGGGAGGAGAGACCCAGTACTTC	CAWNMGGETQYF
TRBD2	.	TRBV7-2	TRBJ2-1	TGTGCCAGCAGCTACCGACTAGCGGGAGGTCAACATGAGCAGTTCTTC	CASSYRLAGGQHEQFF
.	.	TRBV6-5	TRBJ1-2	TGTGCCAGCAGTTACTCTCAGCCAGGGGTGAATGGCTACACCTTC	CASSYSQPGVNGYTF
TRBD1	.	TRBV2	TRBJ2-3	TGTGCCAGCTCGATCAGGGGGTCGAGCACAGATACGCAGTATTTT	CASSIRGSSTDTQYF
.	.	TRBV27	TRBJ1-5	TGTGCCAGCAGTTTAAGACTGGGCAATCAGCCCCAGCATTTT	CASSLRLGNQPQHF
TRBD1	.	TRBV2	TRBJ2-2	TGTGCCAGCAGAGGACAGGAGCCCACCGGGGAGCTGTTTTTT	CASRGQEPTGELFF
TRBD2	.	TRBV5-1	TRBJ2-7	TGCGCCAGCAGCTTGGTGGCGGGAGGGACCTACGAGCAGTACTTC	CASSLVAGGTYEQYF
TRBD1	once	TRBV6-2/TRBV6-3	TRBJ2-3	TGTGCCAGCAGTTACTCGGACAGGACAGATACGCAGTATTTT	CASSYSDRTDTQYF
.	.	TRBV4-1	TRBJ1-5	TGCGCCAGCAGCCAAGATTTTACGACAGGTATTGAGCCCCAGCATTTT	CASSQDFTTGIEPQHF
TRBD2	.	TRBV7-2	TRBJ2-4	TGTGCCAGCAGCTTAGATTTACTAGCGGGGGGTCTAGCCAAAAACATTCAGTACTTC	CASSLDLLAGGLAKNIQYF
.	.	TRBV4-3	TRBJ1-2	TGCGCCAGCAGCCAAGATCTAGGGGCGGATCAATATGGCTACACCTTC	CASSQDLGADQYGYTF
.	.	TRBV5-4	TRBJ2-1	TGTGCCAGCAGCTCGGGACTTGCCAGAGAGAATGAGCAGTTCTTC	CASSSGLARENEQFF
.	.	TRBV5-8	TRBJ1-1	TGTGCCAGCAGCTTGCGTGGCCAGGAACGAGCCTACATGAACACTGAAGCTTTCTTT	CASSLRGQERAYMNTEAFF
.	.	TRBV9	TRBJ1-2	TGTGCCAGCAGCCCCCGGACAGAGGGACCAAGCTATGGCTACACCTTC	CASSPRTEGPSYGYTF
TRBD1	.	TRBV27	TRBJ1-2	TGTGCCAGCCGGGACAGGGGGCAGGGCTACACCTTC	CASRDRGQGYTF
.	.	TRBV7-3	TRBJ2-1	TGTGCCAGCAGCTTAGGGCATGCGAGTGAGCAGTTCTTC	CASSLGHASEQFF
TRBD1	.	TRBV28	TRBJ1-5	TGTGCCAGCCGTAAAGACAGGGAAGGGGAACAGCCCCAGCATTTT	CASRKDREGEQPQHF
TRBD1	.	TRBV7-9	TRBJ2-7	TGTGCCAGCAGCGCTACCCCGGGACAGGGTGGCGACGAGCAGTACTTC	CASSATPGQGGDEQYF
.	.	TRBV12-3/TRBV12-4	TRBJ2-1	TGTGCCAGCAGTTTGCGTGATGAGCAGTTCTTC	CASSLRDEQFF
.	once	TRBV23-1	TRBJ2-3	TGCGCCAGCAGTCGAAGAAGGCAGGGCAGCCGCACAGATACGCAGTATTTT	CASSRRRQGSRTDTQYF
.	few	TRBV21-1	TRBJ1-4	TGTGCCAGCAGCCCACATTGGGACAGGGGACGTAATGAAAAACTGTTTTTT	CASSPHWDRGRNEKLFF
.	.	TRBV7-2	TRBJ1-4	TGTGCCAGCAGCTTAGGATGGGGGCTGGGTGAAAAACTGTTTTTT	CASSLGWGLGEKLFF
.	.	TRBV19	TRBJ2-7	TGTGCCAGTAGTATAGGACAGGATTCCCACGAGCAGTACTTC	CASSIGQDSHEQYF
TRBD2	.	TRBV28	TRBJ2-7	TGTGCCAGCAGTTTTCGGGAGGGGATCTACGAGCAGTACTTC	CASSFREGIYEQYF
TRBD2	.	TRBV11-2	TRBJ2-4	TGTGCCAGCAGCTGGACTTGGGGTAGCGGGAGAGAAAACATTCAGTACTTC	CASSWTWGSGRENIQYF